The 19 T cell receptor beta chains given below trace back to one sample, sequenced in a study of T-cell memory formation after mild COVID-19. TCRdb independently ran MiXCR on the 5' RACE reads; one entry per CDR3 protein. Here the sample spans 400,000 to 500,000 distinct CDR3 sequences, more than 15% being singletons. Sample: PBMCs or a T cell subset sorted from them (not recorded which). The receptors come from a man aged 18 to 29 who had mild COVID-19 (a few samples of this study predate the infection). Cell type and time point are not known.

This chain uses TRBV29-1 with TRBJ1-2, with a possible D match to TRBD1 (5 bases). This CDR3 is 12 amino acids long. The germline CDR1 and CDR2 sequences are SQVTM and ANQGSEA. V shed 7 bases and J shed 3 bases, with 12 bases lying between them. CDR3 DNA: TGCAGCGAGGGTGACAGTGACTATGGCTACACCTTC. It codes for CSEGDSDYGYTF.

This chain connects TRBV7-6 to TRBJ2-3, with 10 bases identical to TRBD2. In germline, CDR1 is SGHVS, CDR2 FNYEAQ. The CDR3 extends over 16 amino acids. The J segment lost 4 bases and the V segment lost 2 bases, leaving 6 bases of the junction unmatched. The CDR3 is CASSLQSGGAADTQYF. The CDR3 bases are TGTGCCAGCAGCTTACAGAGCGGGGGGGCGGCAGATACGCAGTATTTT.

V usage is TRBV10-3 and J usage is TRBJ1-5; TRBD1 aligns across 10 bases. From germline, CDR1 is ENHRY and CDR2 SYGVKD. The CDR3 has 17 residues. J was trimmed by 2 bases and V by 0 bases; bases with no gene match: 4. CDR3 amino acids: CAISESDRGSRNQPQHF. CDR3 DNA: TGTGCCATCAGTGAGTCGGACAGGGGGTCCCGCAATCAGCCCCAGCATTTT.

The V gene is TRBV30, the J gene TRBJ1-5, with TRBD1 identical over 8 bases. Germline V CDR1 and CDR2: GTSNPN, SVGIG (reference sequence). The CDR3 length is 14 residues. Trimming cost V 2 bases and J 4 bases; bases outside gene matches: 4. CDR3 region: CAWSFDRGNQPQHF. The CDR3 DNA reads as TGTGCCTGGAGTTTCGACAGGGGAAATCAGCCCCAGCATTTT. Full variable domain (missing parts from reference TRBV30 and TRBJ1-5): SQTIHQWPATLVQPVGSPLSLECTVEGTSNPNLYWYRQAAGRGLQLLFYSVGIGQISSEVPQNLSASRPQDRQFILSSKKLLLSDSGFYLCAWSFDRGNQPQHFGDGTRLSIL.

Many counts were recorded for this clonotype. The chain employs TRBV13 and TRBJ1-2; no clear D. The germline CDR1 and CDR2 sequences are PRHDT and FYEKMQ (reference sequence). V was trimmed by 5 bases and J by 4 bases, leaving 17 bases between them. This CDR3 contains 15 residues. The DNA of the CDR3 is TGTGCCAGCAGCCAATTTCCAGGTTTTAGCTATGGCTACACCTTC. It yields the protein CASSQFPGFSYGYTF.

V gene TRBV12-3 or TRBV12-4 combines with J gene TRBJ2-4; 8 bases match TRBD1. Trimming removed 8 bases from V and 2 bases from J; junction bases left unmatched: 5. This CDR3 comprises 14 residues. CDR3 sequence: CASGGQVSKNIQYF. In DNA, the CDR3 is TGTGCCAGCGGGGGACAGGTGTCCAAAAACATTCAGTACTTC.

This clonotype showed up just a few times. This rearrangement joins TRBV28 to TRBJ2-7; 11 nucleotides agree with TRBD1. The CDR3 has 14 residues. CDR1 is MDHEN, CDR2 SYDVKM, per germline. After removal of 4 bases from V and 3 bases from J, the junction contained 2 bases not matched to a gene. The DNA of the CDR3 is TGTGCCAGCAGTTCAGGGACAGGGGGCTACGAGCAGTACGTC. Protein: CASSSGTGGYEQYV.

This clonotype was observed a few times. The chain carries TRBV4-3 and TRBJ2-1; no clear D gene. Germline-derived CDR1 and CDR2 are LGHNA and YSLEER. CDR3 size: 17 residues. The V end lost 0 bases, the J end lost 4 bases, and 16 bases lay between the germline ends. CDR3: CASSQDPRIHPYNEQFF. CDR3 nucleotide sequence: TGCGCCAGCAGCCAAGACCCCAGGATCCATCCTTACAATGAGCAGTTCTTC.

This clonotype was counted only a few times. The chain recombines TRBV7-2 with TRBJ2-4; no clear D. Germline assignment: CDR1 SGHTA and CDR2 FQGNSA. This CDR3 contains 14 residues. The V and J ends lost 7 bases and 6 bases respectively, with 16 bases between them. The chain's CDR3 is CASITSGSPNIQYF. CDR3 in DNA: TGTGCCAGCATCACGTCAGGATCCCCAAACATTCAGTACTTC.

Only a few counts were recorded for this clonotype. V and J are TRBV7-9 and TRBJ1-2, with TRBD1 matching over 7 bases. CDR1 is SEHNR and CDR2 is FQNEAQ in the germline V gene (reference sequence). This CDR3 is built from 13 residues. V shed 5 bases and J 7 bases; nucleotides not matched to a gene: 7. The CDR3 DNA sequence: TGTGCCAGCAGCCGGGAGGGGGCGGCTGGCTACACCTTC. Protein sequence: CASSREGAAGYTF.

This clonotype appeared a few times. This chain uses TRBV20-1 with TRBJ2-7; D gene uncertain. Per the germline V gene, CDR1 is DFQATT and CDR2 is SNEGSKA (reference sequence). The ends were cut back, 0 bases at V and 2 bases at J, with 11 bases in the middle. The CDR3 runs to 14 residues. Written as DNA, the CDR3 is TGCAGTGCTAGAGATTCAGTAAGGCCCTACGAGCAGTACTTC. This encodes CSARDSVRPYEQYF.

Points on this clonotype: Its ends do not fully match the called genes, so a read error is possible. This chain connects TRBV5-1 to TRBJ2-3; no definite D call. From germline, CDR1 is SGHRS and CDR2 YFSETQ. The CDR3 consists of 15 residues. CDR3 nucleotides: TGCGCCAACAGCTTCATGCAGGAAAGCACAGATACGCAGTATTTT. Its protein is CANSFMQESTDTQYF.

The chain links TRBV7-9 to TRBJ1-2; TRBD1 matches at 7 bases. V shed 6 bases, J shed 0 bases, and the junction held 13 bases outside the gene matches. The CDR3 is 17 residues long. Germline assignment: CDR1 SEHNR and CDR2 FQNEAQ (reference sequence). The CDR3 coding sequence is TGTGCCAGCAGTAAACCGGGACAGCCATTCTCTAACTATGGCTACACCTTC. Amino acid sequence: CASSKPGQPFSNYGYTF.

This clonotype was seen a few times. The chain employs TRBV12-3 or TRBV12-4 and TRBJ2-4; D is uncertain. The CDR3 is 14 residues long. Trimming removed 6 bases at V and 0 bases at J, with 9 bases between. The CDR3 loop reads CASSLSIAKNIQYF. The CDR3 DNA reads TGTGCCAGCAGCCTCTCCATAGCCAAAAACATTCAGTACTTC.

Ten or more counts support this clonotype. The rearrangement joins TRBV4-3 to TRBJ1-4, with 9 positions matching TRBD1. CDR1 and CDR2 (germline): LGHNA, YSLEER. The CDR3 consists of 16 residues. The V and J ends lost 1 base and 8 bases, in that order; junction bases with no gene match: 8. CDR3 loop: CASSQGVGQGSEKLFF. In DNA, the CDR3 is TGCGCCAGCAGCCAAGGTGTGGGACAGGGAAGCGAAAAACTGTTTTTT.

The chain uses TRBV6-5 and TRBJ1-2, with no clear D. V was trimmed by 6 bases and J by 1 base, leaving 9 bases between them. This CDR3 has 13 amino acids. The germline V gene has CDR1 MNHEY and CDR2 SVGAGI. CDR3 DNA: TGTGCCAGCAGGGCCCGGGGTAACTATGGCTACACCTTC. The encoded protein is CASRARGNYGYTF.

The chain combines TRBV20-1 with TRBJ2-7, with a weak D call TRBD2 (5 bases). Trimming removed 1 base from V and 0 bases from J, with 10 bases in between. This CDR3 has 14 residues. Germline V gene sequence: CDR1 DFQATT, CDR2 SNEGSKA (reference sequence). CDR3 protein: CSARGTLSSYEQYV. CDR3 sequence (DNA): TGCAGTGCTAGAGGGACTCTGAGCTCCTACGAGCAGTACGTC.

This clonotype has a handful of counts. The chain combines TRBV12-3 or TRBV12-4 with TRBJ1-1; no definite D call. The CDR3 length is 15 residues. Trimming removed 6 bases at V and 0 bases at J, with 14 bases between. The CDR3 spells CASRRGELMNTEAFF. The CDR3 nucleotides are TGTGCCAGCAGAAGAGGTGAACTCATGAACACTGAAGCTTTCTTT.

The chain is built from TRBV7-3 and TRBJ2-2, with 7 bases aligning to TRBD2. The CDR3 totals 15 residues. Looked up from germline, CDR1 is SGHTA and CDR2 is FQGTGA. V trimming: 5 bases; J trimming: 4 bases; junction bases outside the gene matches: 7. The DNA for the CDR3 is TGTGCCAGCAGCCAGACTAGCTGGGTCACCGGGGAGCTGTTTTTT. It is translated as CASSQTSWVTGELFF.